This T cell receptor (beta chain) came from a study of T cell responses to AZD1222 COVID-19 vaccine. V dropped 4 bases and J dropped 0 bases, with 10 bases sitting between them. This CDR3 spans 15 amino acids. Germline values: CDR1 SGHTA, CDR2 FQGNSA. This table comes from immunoSEQ multiplex PCR, and its TCRdb copy is limited to in-frame clones, with some not included. Of about 210,000 clones in the sample, 80% to 95% were seen once. The input for sequencing was peripheral blood, taken on day 0 of AZD1222 vaccination. The TCR sequence derives from an adult in good health. This chain connects TRBV7-2 to TRBJ1-3; possible D gene TRBD1, 6 bases. The CDR3 loop is CASSSTGLSGNTIYF. CDR3 nucleotides: TGTGCCAGCAGCTCGACAGGTCTCTCTGGAAACACCATATATTTT.